The 25 T cell receptor beta chains listed next were all sequenced from one sample in a study of blood T cell repertoires in COVID-19. Assay used: immunoSEQ multiplex PCR; TCRdb lists only in-frame clones, some missing. Altogether around 400,000 clones are present, approximately 89% being singletons, with the ten largest covering under 3%. Sequencing was done on a sample of peripheral blood. These TCRs come from a woman aged 60-75 years with COVID-19, enrolled during active disease.

This rearrangement joins TRBV2 to TRBJ2-7, with 8 bases fitting TRBD2. J gave up 3 bases and V 5 bases, and 6 bases lay outside the gene matches. Germline V lookup: CDR1 SNHLY, CDR2 FYNNEI. CDR3 length equals 14 residues. The CDR3: CASSKSGGSYEQYF. The CDR3 region has the DNA TGTGCCAGCAGTAAGAGCGGGGGCAGCTACGAGCAGTACTTC.

As for this clone: Within the sample, other DNA sequences also encode this same CDR3. This chain joins TRBV7-2 and TRBJ2-7; 10 bases fit TRBD2. The CDR3 runs to 16 residues. After removal of 1 base from V and 0 bases from J, the junction contained 3 bases not matched to a gene. The germline V gene encodes CDR1 SGHTA and CDR2 FQGNSA. The chain's CDR3 is CASSLVRTSGSYEQYF. In nucleotides, the CDR3 is TGTGCCAGCAGCTTAGTGAGGACTAGCGGCTCCTACGAGCAGTACTTC. Based on the CDR3 plus reference TRBV7-2 and TRBJ2-7, the full variable domain is GAGVSQSPSNKVTEKGKDVELRCDPISGHTALYWYRQSLGQGLEFLIYFQGNSAPDKSGLPSDRFSAERTGGSVSTLTIQRTQQEDSAVYLCASSLVRTSGSYEQYFGPGTRLTVT.

V usage is TRBV5-1 and J usage is TRBJ1-4; D is uncertain. V shed 6 bases and J shed 8 bases, with 14 bases lying between them. Germline V gene data show CDR1 as SGHRS and CDR2 as YFSETQ. This CDR3 has 13 amino acids. The CDR3 loop is CASKTGSKEKLFF. The CDR3 bases are TGCGCCAGCAAGACCGGGTCGAAGGAAAAACTGTTTTTT.

The CDR3, as DNA: TGCGCCAGCAGCCCGGGACAGGGGAGAAATTCACCCCTCCACTTT. It encodes CASSPGQGRNSPLHF. The rearrangement uses TRBV4-1 and TRBJ1-6; 10 bases match TRBD1. V dropped 4 bases and J dropped 7; count of bases not matched to a gene: 4. CDR1 is MGHRA, CDR2 YSYEKL, per germline. The CDR3 length is 15 residues.

The chain joins TRBV6-6 to TRBJ1-1; D not certain. The CDR3 is made up of 13 amino acids. Germline V CDR1 and CDR2: MNHNY, SVGAGI (reference sequence). The germline V and J ends were trimmed by 8 bases and 4 bases, with 14 bases remaining between them. CDR3 in DNA: TGTGCCAGCTTTGAGGGAATGCTCACTGAAGCTTTCTTT. Translated, it gives CASFEGMLTEAFF.

The sample holds one count of this clone. This chain joins TRBV5-1 and TRBJ2-5; 12 bases are a match to TRBD1. The length of the CDR3 is 14 residues. Losses at the gene ends were 6 bases for V and 5 bases for J; bases not matched to a gene: 5. Germline V gene lookup returns CDR1 SGHRS and CDR2 YFSETQ. CDR3: CASNRDRGPETQYF. The CDR3 coding sequence is TGCGCCAGCAACCGGGACAGGGGGCCGGAGACCCAGTACTTC.

This chain joins TRBV6-1 and TRBJ2-3; D might be TRBD1 (5 bases). The germline CDR1 and CDR2 sequences are MNHNS and SASEGT. The CDR3 consists of 14 residues. Between the trimmed V and J ends, which lost 3 bases and 4 bases, there was a span of 11 bases. CDR3 nucleotides: TGTGCCAGCAGTGAGGCAGGGCTCGCAGATACGCAGTATTTT. Amino acid sequence: CASSEAGLADTQYF.

This clone was seen just once. This sequence joins TRBV5-4 and TRBJ2-3; 7 bases match TRBD2. The CDR3 covers 16 residues. The J segment lost 3 bases and the V segment lost 2 bases, leaving 9 bases of the junction unmatched. Looked up from germline, CDR1 is SGHNT and CDR2 is YYREEE (reference sequence). The CDR3 sequence is CASSFGSSGSTDTQYF. In DNA, the CDR3 is TGTGCCAGCAGCTTCGGGTCTAGCGGCTCAACAGATACGCAGTATTTT.

The DNA for the CDR3 is TGTGCCAGCGCGGTTTTGATGAACACTGAAGCTTTCTTT. The encoded protein is CASAVLMNTEAFF. V is TRBV7-8 and J is TRBJ1-1; D is undetermined. Germline lookup yields CDR1 SGHVS and CDR2 FQNEAQ. Trimming pared 8 bases from V and 0 bases from J, leaving 10 bases between. The CDR3 has 13 amino acids.

This chain links TRBV28 with TRBJ1-1; D unresolved. Germline values: CDR1 MDHEN, CDR2 SYDVKM. The V end was cut by 3 bases, the J end by 11 bases, with 16 bases between. The CDR3 length is 13 residues. DNA for the CDR3: TGTGCCAGCAGTTTTAGGTTGAGGGATTCGGCTTTCTTT. Protein sequence: CASSFRLRDSAFF.

A note on this clone: An end of the junction differs from the germline gene, which may be a read error. The chain carries TRBV7-9 and TRBJ1-4; 9 bases align to TRBD1. The V gene's germline CDR1 is SEHNR and CDR2 FQNEAQ (reference sequence). The CDR3 covers 13 residues. This chain's CDR3 is CASSRDREGRTQF. The CDR3 coding sequence is TGTGCCAGCTCCCGGGACAGGGAGGGCCGAACCCAATTT.

Ten or more counts support this clone. This rearrangement joins TRBV6-5 to TRBJ2-7; 12 bases agree with TRBD1. The CDR3 runs to 15 residues. CDR1 and CDR2 (germline): MNHEY, SVGAGI. The V gene end was trimmed by 6 bases and the J gene end by 4 bases; junction bases not matched to a gene: 7. The CDR3 DNA reads as TGTGCCAGCAGCCACCGGGACAGGGGGCTGTACGAGCAGTACTTC. Translated, it gives CASSHRDRGLYEQYF.

Here the CDR3 DNA reads TGTGCCAGCAGTTCTCCCGGTGGAAACACCATATATTTT. Its protein is CASSSPGGNTIYF. The chain employs TRBV12-3 or TRBV12-4 and TRBJ1-3; D uncertain. The CDR3 is 13 amino acids. V was pared by 4 bases and J by 3 bases, with 7 bases between.

The gene calls are TRBV6-5 and TRBJ1-2, with a tentative D call TRBD1 (6 bases). The ends were cut back, 0 bases at V and 7 bases at J, with 15 bases in the middle. CDR3 length: 15 residues. The germline V gene encodes CDR1 MNHEY and CDR2 SVGAGI. CDR3 protein: CASSYSWQGSGGYTF. The CDR3 nucleotides read TGTGCCAGCAGTTACTCGTGGCAGGGGTCGGGTGGCTACACCTTC.

J is TRBJ1-1 and V is TRBV2, with D maybe TRBD1 (5 bases). V lost 11 bases, J lost 6 bases, and 16 bases lay in between. Germline V CDR1 and CDR2: SNHLY, FYNNEI. This CDR3 has 12 residues. As DNA, the CDR3 is TGTGCCGTACTGGGGCCGCTATCTGAAGCTTTCTTT. This gives the protein CAVLGPLSEAFF.

V gene TRBV28 combines with J gene TRBJ1-1, with 7 bases fitting TRBD1. J gave up 1 base and V 5 bases, and 7 bases lay outside the gene matches. The CDR3 sequence is 15 residues long. CDR1 is MDHEN and CDR2 is SYDVKM in the germline V gene. The CDR3 bases are TGTGCCAGCAGTACGAGACAGGGAGGGAACACTGAAGCTTTCTTT. It codes for CASSTRQGGNTEAFF. Full variable domain (missing parts from reference TRBV28 and TRBJ1-1): DVKVTQSSRYLVKRTGEKVFLECVQDMDHENMFWYRQDPGLGLRLIYFSYDVKMKEKGDIPEGYSVSREKKERFSLILESASTNQTSMYLCASSTRQGGNTEAFFGQGTRLTVV.

The chain joins TRBV19 to TRBJ1-1; D is uncertain. The CDR3 consists of 13 residues. Germline V gene data show CDR1 as LNHDA and CDR2 as SQIVND (reference sequence). V was cut by 4 bases and J by 0 bases, with 6 bases left in between. CDR3 sequence (DNA): TGTGCCAGTAGTAAGGGAGTGAACACTGAAGCTTTCTTT. Amino acids: CASSKGVNTEAFF.

J is TRBJ1-2 and V is TRBV19; D gene unclear. Between the trimmed V and J ends, which lost 5 bases and 4 bases, there was a span of 14 bases. CDR1 and CDR2 (germline): LNHDA, SQIVND (reference sequence). CDR3 length: 14 amino acids. The CDR3 sequence is CASSELRESYGYTF. The DNA of the CDR3 is TGTGCCAGTAGTGAACTAAGGGAGAGCTATGGCTACACCTTC.

The V and J genes are TRBV4-1 and TRBJ2-7, with D uncertain. The length of the CDR3 is 16 residues. CDR1 is MGHRA and CDR2 is YSYEKL in the germline V gene. Trimming stripped 0 bases from V and 0 bases from J, with 12 bases between. In DNA form, the CDR3 reads TGCGCCAGCAGCCAAGATAGGAAACAGACCTCCTACGAGCAGTACTTC. Protein product: CASSQDRKQTSYEQYF.

V and J are TRBV7-3 and TRBJ2-2, with D possibly being TRBD2 (7 bases). Germline-derived CDR1 and CDR2 are SGHTA and FQGTGA. The germline V and J ends were trimmed by 0 bases and 6 bases, with 20 bases remaining between them. The CDR3 has 18 amino acids. The CDR3 is CASSLTIIGGRLAGELFF. The CDR3 DNA reads TGTGCCAGCAGCTTAACTATAATCGGGGGGCGCCTGGCCGGGGAGCTGTTTTTT.

The V gene is TRBV2, the J gene TRBJ1-1, with TRBD1 as a possible D gene (5 bases). Between the trimmed V and J ends, which lost 7 bases and 2 bases, there was a span of 11 bases. Germline loops: CDR1 SNHLY, CDR2 FYNNEI. This CDR3 has 13 residues. Here the CDR3 reads CASIGDSNTEAFF. CDR3 nucleotides: TGTGCCAGCATTGGGGACTCCAACACTGAAGCTTTCTTT.

This clone was detected only once. The chain recombines TRBV29-1 with TRBJ1-1; the match to TRBD1 covers 8 bases. From germline, CDR1 is SQVTM and CDR2 ANQGSEA. With V trimmed by 5 bases and J by 6 bases, 8 bases remained unmatched. This CDR3 spans 13 amino acids. CDR3 sequence (DNA): TGCAGCGTTCGGACAGGGAGTACCCCTGAAGCTTTCTTT. Translation: CSVRTGSTPEAFF.

This chain links TRBV2 with TRBJ2-7, with a possible D match to TRBD1 (6 bases). Germline loops: CDR1 SNHLY, CDR2 FYNNEI. Trimming left V 3 bases short and J 2 bases short, with 17 bases between. This CDR3 contains 16 residues. The CDR3 sequence: CASSEGQWDGPYEQYF. DNA for the CDR3: TGTGCCAGCAGTGAGGGACAATGGGACGGACCCTACGAGCAGTACTTC. Drawing the rest from reference TRBV2 and TRBJ2-7, the complete variable domain is EPEVTQTPSHQVTQMGQEVILRCVPISNHLYFYWYRQILGQKVEFLVSFYNNEISEKSEIFDDQFSVERPDGSNFTLKIRSTKLEDSAMYFCASSEGQWDGPYEQYFGPGTRLTVT.

J is TRBJ1-1 and V is TRBV20-1; 7 bases align to TRBD1. The trim removed 3 bases at V and 0 bases at J, leaving 10 bases unmatched. This CDR3 comprises 16 residues. Per the germline V gene, CDR1 is DFQATT and CDR2 is SNEGSKA (reference sequence). Here the CDR3 reads CSASPPGQLMNTEAFF. Written as DNA, the CDR3 is TGCAGTGCTAGTCCTCCGGGACAGTTAATGAACACTGAAGCTTTCTTT.

This chain's CDR3 is CASRWDRNYGYTF. The CDR3 DNA follows: TGTGCCAGCAGGTGGGACAGAAACTATGGCTACACCTTC. V and J are TRBV5-6 and TRBJ1-2, with 7 bases aligning to TRBD1. V shed 5 bases and J 2 bases; nucleotides not matched to a gene: 3. The CDR3 spans 13 residues. The germline V gene encodes CDR1 SGHDT and CDR2 YYEEEE. Complete variable domain (other parts from reference TRBV5-6 and TRBJ1-2): DAGVTQSPTHLIKTRGQQVTLRCSPKSGHDTVSWYQQALGQGPQFIFQYYEEEERQRGNFPDRFSGHQFPNYSSELNVNALLLGDSALYLCASRWDRNYGYTFGSGTRLTVV.